This T cell receptor (beta chain) was retrieved from a study of control samples from healthy donors and cancer patients (dated by TCRdb to the early 2020s). Library prep was done by the immunoSEQ multiplex PCR assay. Here the immuneACCESS table is served through TCRdb, limited to in-frame sequences with V and J called. Missing clones are a known gap in these copies; in checked studies unresolved V genes cover under half, and the rest lacks a known reason. The sample table lists under 200,000 clones, 90% to 95% of them with a count of one. 8.5% of the sample is in the top ten clones. The CDR3 holds 13 amino acids from the cysteine to the phenylalanine. Only the CDR3 DNA is retained, 39 bases long and in frame from the first base. The trim is 6 bases for V and 2 bases for J, with a gap of 11 bases between the germline ends. CDR1 and CDR2, looked up from the germline V gene (reference sequence), are MNHEY and SMNVEV.

This clone was picked up one time. The antigen it recognizes is unknown. The record has no base qualities; no much larger clone is one base away. The V and J genes are TRBV27 and TRBJ2-7; the D gene cannot be resolved beyond TRBD1 or TRBD2, each matching 5 bases. Sequencing input: blood. This clonotype originated in a woman aged 40 to 50 in good health. The CDR3 region has the sequence CASSRDGPYEQYF. The nucleotides are TGTGCCAGCAGCCGGGACGGCCCCTACGAGCAGTACTTC.